This T cell receptor (beta chain) is from a study of vaccination and CD4 T cells after COVID-19. Study summary: Participants were vaccinated with two doses, given as either BNT162b2 or mRNA-1273 vaccine.

Time point defined: late sampling 161 to 241 days after vaccination in a few convalescent patients. Germline V gene lookup returns CDR1 LNHNV and CDR2 YYDKDF (reference sequence). This CDR3 comprises 13 residues. The V and J ends lost 1 base and 14 bases, in that order; junction bases with no gene match: 7. TCRdb independently ran MiXCR on the PCR reads; one entry per CDR3 protein. This sample has about 29,000 distinct CDR3 sequences; 50% occur once, and the top ten carry roughly 5%. Sample: CD4+ T cells from blood, taken about 7 months after SARS-CoV-2 vaccination. The rearrangement joins TRBV15 to TRBJ1-5; 8 bases agree with TRBD1. The sequence was obtained from a human donor who had recovered from COVID-19. The CDR3 coding sequence is TGTGCCACCAGCAGAGCCCCGGGACAGGAAAAGCATTTT. It yields the protein CATSRAPGQEKHF.